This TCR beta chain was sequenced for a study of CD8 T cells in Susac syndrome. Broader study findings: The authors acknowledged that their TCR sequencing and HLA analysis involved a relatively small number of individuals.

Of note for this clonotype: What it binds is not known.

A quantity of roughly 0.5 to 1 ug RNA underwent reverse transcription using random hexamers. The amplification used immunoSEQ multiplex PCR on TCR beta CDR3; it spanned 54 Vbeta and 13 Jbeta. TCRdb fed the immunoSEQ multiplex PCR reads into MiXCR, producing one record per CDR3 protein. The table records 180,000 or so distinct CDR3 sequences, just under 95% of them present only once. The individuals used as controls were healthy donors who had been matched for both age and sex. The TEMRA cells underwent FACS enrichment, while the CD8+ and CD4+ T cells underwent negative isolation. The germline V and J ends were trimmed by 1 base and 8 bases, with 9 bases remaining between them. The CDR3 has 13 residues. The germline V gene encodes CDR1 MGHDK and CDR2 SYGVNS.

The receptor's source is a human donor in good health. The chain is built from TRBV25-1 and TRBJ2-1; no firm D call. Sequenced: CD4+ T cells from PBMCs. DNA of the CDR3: TGTGCCAGCAGTGAATGGTCCGGGCATGAGCAGTTCTTC. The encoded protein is CASSEWSGHEQFF. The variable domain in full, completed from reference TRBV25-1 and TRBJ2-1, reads EADIYQTPRYLVIGTGKKITLECSQTMGHDKMYWYQQDPGMELHLIHYSYGVNSTEKGDLSSESTVSRIRTEHFPLTLESARPSHTSQYLCASSEWSGHEQFFGPGTRLTVL.